This T cell receptor (beta chain) was obtained from a study of T cells in Graves' hyperthyroidism and ophthalmopathy. General observations from the study: In the blood, most expanded thyroid clonotypes above 0.001 appeared as well.

Germline CDR1 reads SGHNT; CDR2 reads YYREEE (reference sequence). This CDR3 is 17 amino acids long. V was clipped by 1 base and J by 5 bases; unmatched bases: 12. Amplification yielded TCR beta CDR3 regions, with RNA transcripts as the source. HTBI primers were the set used in a first-round RT-PCR of the TCR CDR3. TCRdb reprocessed the multiplex PCR reads via MiXCR and lists one record per CDR3 protein. Here the sample spans 700,000 or so distinct CDR3 sequences, roughly 14% being singletons. About this clonotype: The antigen is unknown.

This chain uses TRBV5-4 with TRBJ2-5, with 9 positions matching TRBD2. Material: blood. The receptor comes from a woman in her fifties or sixties with Graves' ophthalmopathy. CDR3 protein: CASSLRLAGGGWETQYF. The DNA of the CDR3 is TGTGCCAGCAGCTTGAGATTGGCGGGAGGGGGCTGGGAGACCCAGTACTTC.